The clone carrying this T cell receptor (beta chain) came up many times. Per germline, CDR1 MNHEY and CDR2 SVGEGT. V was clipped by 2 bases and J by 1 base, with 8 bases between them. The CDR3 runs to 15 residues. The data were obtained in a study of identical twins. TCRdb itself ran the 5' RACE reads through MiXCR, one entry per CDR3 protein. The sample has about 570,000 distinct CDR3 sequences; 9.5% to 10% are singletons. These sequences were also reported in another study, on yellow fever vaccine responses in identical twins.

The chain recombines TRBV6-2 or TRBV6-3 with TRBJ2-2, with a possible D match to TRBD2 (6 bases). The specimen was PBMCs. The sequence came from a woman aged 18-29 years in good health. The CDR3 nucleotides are TGTGCCAGCAGTTACCGACTAGAGAACACCGGGGAGCTGTTTTTT. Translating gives CASSYRLENTGELFF.